This TCR beta chain appears in the sequencing data of a study of beta chain features in type 1 diabetes. The wider study: The patient and healthy donor groups were comparable for age, gender and cell yields.

This clone was observed a few times. Its specificity is not known. Reverse transcription of all isolated RNA meant that expressed TCRB transcripts were sequenced. The data were produced by immunoSEQ multiplex PCR, yet TCRdb's version contains in-frame clones alone and is incomplete. The sample includes some 160,000 clones, roughly 9% of them seen just once. Findings and caveats of the study: Researchers could not determine here whether HLA type influences TCRB rearrangement.

From germline, CDR1 is DFQATT and CDR2 SNEGSKA (reference sequence). V dropped 3 bases and J dropped 13; count of bases not matched to a gene: 6. This CDR3 has 11 amino acids. What was sequenced was central memory CD4+ T cells from blood. The V gene is TRBV20-1, the J gene TRBJ2-1, with TRBD1 matching over 7 bases. The clonotype was recovered from a woman aged 18-29 years in good health. The CDR3 nucleotides read TGCAGTGCTAGTTCTGGACAGGCACAGTTCTTC. Amino acids: CSASSGQAQFF.